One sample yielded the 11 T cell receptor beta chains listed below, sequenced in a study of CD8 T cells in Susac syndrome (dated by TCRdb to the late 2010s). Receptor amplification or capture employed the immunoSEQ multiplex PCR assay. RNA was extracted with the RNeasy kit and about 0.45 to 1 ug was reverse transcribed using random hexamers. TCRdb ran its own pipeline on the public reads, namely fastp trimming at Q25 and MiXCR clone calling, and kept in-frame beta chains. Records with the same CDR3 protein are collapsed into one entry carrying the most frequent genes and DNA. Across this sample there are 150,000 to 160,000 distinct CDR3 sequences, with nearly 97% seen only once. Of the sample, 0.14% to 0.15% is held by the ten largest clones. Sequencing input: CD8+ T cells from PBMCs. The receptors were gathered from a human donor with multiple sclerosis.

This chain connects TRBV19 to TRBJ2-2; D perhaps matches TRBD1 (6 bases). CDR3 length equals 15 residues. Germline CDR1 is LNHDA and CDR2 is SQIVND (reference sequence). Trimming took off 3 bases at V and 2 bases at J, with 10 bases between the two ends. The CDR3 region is CASSMLQGNTGELFF. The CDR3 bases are TGTGCCAGTAGTATGCTACAGGGAAACACCGGGGAGCTGTTTTTT.

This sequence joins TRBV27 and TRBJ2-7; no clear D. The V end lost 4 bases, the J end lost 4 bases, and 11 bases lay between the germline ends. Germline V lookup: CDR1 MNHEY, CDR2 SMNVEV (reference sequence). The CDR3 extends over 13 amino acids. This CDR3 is CASSSGGGYEQYV. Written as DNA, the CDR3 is TGTGCCAGCAGTTCCGGTGGTGGGTACGAGCAGTACGTC.

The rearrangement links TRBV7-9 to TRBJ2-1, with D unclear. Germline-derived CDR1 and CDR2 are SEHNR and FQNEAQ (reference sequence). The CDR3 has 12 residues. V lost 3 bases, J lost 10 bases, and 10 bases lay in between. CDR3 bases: TGTGCCAGCAGCTTCGCGCAAGGCGAGCAGTTCTTC. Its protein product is CASSFAQGEQFF. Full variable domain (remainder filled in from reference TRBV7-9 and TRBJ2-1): DTGVSQNPRHKITKRGQNVTFRCDPISEHNRLYWYRQTLGQGPEFLTYFQNEAQLEKSRLLSDRFSAERPKGSFSTLEIQRTEQGDSAMYLCASSFAQGEQFFGPGTRLTVL.

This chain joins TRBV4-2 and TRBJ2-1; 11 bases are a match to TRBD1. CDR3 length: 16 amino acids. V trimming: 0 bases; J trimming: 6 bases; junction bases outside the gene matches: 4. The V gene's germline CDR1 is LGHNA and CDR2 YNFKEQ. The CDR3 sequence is CASSQDWTGGRNEQFF. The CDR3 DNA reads TGTGCCAGCAGCCAAGATTGGACAGGGGGCCGCAATGAGCAGTTCTTC.

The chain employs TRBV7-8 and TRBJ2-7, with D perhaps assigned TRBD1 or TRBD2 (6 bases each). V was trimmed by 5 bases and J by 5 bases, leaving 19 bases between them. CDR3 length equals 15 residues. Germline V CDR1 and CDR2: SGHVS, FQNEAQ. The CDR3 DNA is TGTGCCAGCAGCATCAGAGGGGGGCAATCCCACGAGCAGTACGTC. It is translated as CASSIRGGQSHEQYV.

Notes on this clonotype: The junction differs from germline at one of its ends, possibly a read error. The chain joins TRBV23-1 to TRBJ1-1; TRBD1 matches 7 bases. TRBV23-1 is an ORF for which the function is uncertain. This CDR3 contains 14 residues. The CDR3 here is CASSHPKGGGQDDF. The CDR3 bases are TGCGCCAGCAGTCACCCGAAGGGGGGAGGACAGGACGACTTT.

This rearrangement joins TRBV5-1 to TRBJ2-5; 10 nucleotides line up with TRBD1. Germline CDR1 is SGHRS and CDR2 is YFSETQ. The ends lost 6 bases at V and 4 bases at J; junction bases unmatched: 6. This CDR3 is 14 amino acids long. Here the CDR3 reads CASTTTGGSETQYF. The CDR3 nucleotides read TGCGCCAGCACCACGACAGGGGGCTCAGAGACCCAGTACTTC.

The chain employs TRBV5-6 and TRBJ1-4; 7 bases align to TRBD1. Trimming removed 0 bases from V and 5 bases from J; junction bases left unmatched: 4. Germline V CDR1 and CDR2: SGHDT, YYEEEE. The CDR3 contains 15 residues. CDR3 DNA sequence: TGTGCCAGCAGCTTGGGACAGGGAGTGAATGAAAAACTGTTTTTT. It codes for CASSLGQGVNEKLFF.

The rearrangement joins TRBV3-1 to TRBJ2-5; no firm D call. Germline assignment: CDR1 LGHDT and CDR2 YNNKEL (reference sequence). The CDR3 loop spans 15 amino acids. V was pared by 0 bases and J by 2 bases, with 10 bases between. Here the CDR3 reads CASSQDLESQETQYF. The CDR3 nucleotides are TGTGCCAGCAGCCAAGATTTGGAGTCTCAAGAGACCCAGTACTTC.

In DNA, the CDR3 is TGTGCCAGCAGCCAATTAGGGCGGCGGGAAGCGTTCTACAATGAGCAGTTCTTC. Protein: CASSQLGRREAFYNEQFF. The chain is built from TRBV3-1 and TRBJ2-1, with D maybe TRBD2 (6 bases). The CDR3 runs to 18 residues. V gave up 2 bases and J gave up 3 bases, with 20 bases separating them. CDR1 is LGHDT and CDR2 is YNNKEL in the germline V gene (reference sequence).

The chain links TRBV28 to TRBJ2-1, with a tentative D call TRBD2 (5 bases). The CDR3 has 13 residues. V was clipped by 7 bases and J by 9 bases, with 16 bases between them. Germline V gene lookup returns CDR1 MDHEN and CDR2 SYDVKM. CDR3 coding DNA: TGTGCCAGCACCCCGCTGCCTGCGGGTGAGCAGTTCTTC. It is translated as CASTPLPAGEQFF. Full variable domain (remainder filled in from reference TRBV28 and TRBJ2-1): DVKVTQSSRYLVKRTGEKVFLECVQDMDHENMFWYRQDPGLGLRLIYFSYDVKMKEKGDIPEGYSVSREKKERFSLILESASTNQTSMYLCASTPLPAGEQFFGPGTRLTVL.